This TCR beta chain was captured by sequencing in a study of cytomegalovirus exposure and HLA in healthy donors. This table comes from immunoSEQ multiplex PCR, and its TCRdb copy is limited to in-frame clones, with some not included. The sample lists 220,000 or so clones, 83% occurring once. Study conclusions and caveats: While the bulk of TCR sequences proved rare, some public TCRs turned up in many donors. A list of more than 150 TCR beta chains associated with cytomegalovirus was given.

The germline V gene encodes CDR1 PRHDT and CDR2 FYEKMQ (reference sequence). The CDR3 runs 16 residues. Trimming cost V 0 bases and J 1 base, with 11 bases left between them. As for this clone: Its target is unknown.

The study drew the donors from its roughly 120-subject validation cohort, separate from the approximately 700-subject first cohort. This chain links TRBV13 with TRBJ2-3, with D unclear. The receptor's source is a young woman in good health and CMV-seronegative. Sequenced material: PBMCs. The CDR3 protein is CASSLGGQFGTDTQYF. CDR3 bases: TGTGCCAGCAGCTTAGGTGGCCAGTTTGGCACAGATACGCAGTATTTT.